The clone carrying this T cell receptor beta chain appeared a few times. The antigen is not known. TCRdb used MiXCR to reprocess the reads, holding one entry per CDR3 protein. The repertoire holds approximately 700,000 distinct CDR3 sequences, with roughly a third as singletons. The entry originates in a study of T cell repertoires in cytomegalovirus infection. Turning to the study itself: Indications came from public TCR beta signatures; they pointed to CMV infection and to a matching HLA type.

Study-level points and caveats: Clonotypes of TCR beta that were HLA-C-restricted and CMV-specific dominated the ex vivo response. Totalled public TCR beta family frequency picked out people who carried CMV plus the relevant HLA.

Germline-derived CDR1 and CDR2 are SGHAT and FQDESV (reference sequence). After removal of 2 bases from V and 1 base from J, the junction contained 13 bases not matched to a gene. This CDR3 contains 19 residues. The receptor comes from a human donor in good health (CMV status not recorded). Some clones in this sample may be carry-over from other donors' samples. J is TRBJ2-2 and V is TRBV11-1, with 7 bases identical to TRBD2. The sample was PBMCs. CDR3 region: CASSLSRGGRHQNTGELFF. CDR3 nucleotide sequence: TGTGCCAGCAGCTTATCTCGGGGCGGGAGACATCAGAACACCGGGGAGCTGTTTTTT.